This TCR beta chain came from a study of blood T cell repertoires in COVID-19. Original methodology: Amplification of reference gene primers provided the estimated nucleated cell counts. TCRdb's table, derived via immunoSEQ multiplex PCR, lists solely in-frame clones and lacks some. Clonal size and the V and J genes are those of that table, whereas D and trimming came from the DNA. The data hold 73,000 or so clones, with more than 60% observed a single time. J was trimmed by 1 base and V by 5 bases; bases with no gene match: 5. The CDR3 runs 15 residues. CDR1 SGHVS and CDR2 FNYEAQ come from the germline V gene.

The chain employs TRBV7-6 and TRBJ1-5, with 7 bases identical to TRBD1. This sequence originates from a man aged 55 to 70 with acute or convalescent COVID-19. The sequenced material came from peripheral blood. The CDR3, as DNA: TGTGCCAGCAGCGCAGGGACAGTGAGCAATCAGCCCCAGCATTTT. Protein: CASSAGTVSNQPQHF.